The source of this T cell receptor (beta chain) is a study of CD8 T cells in Susac syndrome. Negative isolation was used for CD8+ and CD4+ T cells, and FACS enrichment was applied to TEMRA cells. Random-hexamer reverse transcription was applied to roughly 0.45 to 1 ug RNA. Across 54 Vbeta and 13 Jbeta, immunoSEQ multiplex PCR amplified TCR beta CDR3. TCRdb fed the immunoSEQ multiplex PCR reads into MiXCR, producing one record per CDR3 protein. The table includes around 200,000 distinct CDR3 sequences, around 94% detected once. The germline V and J ends were trimmed by 2 bases and 2 bases, with 4 bases remaining between them. Germline V CDR1 and CDR2: KGHSH, LQKENI. There are 12 residues in the CDR3.

The source material was CD4+ T cells from PBMCs. This clonotype was sampled from a human donor with Susac syndrome. The chain combines TRBV18 with TRBJ2-7; no clear D gene. The CDR3, as DNA: TGTGCCAGCTCACCATCAACCTACGAGCAGTACTTC. Translating gives CASSPSTYEQYF.